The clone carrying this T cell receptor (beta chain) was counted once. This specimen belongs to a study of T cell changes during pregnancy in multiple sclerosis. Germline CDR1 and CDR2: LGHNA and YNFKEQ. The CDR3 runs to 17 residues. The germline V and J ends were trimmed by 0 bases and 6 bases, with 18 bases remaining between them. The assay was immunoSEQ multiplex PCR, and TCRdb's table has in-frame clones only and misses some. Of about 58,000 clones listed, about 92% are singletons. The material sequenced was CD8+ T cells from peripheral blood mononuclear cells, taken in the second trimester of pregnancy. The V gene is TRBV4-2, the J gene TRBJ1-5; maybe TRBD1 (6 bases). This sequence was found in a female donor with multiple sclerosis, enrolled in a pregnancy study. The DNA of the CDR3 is TGTGCCAGCAGCCAAGATGGTAGGTCAGGGGTGAGTCAGCCCCAGCATTTT. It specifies CASSQDGRSGVSQPQHF.